These T cell receptor beta chains were read from a single sample in a study of cytomegalovirus exposure and HLA in healthy donors. Measured with immunoSEQ multiplex PCR; TCRdb has only the in-frame clones, and not every one. In the table there are about 250,000 clones, over 90% of which are singletons. Sequencing was carried out using PBMCs. These receptors all come from a girl aged 2 to 9 in good health and CMV-seronegative. CDR3s include the opening cysteine and the closing phenylalanine or tryptophan. Fields, in order: J gene, V gene, D gene, clone size, CDR3 protein, CDR3 DNA. The D gene is left open where the match is weak. Only part of the rows carry a size: once, few, many, or a class if the clone is expanded.

TRBJ2-3 | TRBV27 | TRBD2 | NA | CASSLWSGGPTDTQYF | TGTGCCAGCAGTTTATGGAGCGGGGGCCCCACAGATACGCAGTATTTT
TRBJ2-7 | TRBV1 | NA | NA | CTSGLRYEQYF | TGCACCAGCGGACTACGCTACGAGCAGTACTTC
TRBJ1-1 | TRBV19 | TRBD1 | NA | CASSIGTGVTEAFF | TGTGCCAGTAGTATAGGTACAGGGGTCACTGAAGCTTTCTTT
TRBJ1-1 | TRBV9 | NA | NA | CASSVTGSREAFF | TGTGCCAGCAGCGTAACAGGGTCCCGGGAAGCTTTCTTT
TRBJ2-1 | TRBV7-2 | NA | NA | CASRSVGRDEQFF | TGTGCCAGCAGGTCCGTTGGGAGAGATGAGCAGTTCTTC
TRBJ2-5 | TRBV25-1 | NA | NA | CASSERLAKETQYF | TGTGCCAGCAGTGAAAGGCTAGCAAAAGAGACCCAGTACTTC
TRBJ1-1 | TRBV9 | TRBD1 | NA | CASSSSSGGTEAFF | TGTGCCAGCAGCTCTTCGTCAGGGGGCACTGAAGCTTTCTTT
TRBJ2-3 | TRBV6-4 | TRBD1 | NA | CASSNRGSTDTQYF | TGTGCCAGCAGCAACAGGGGTAGCACAGATACGCAGTATTTT
TRBJ1-1 | TRBV28 | TRBD1 | once | CASSRTGGTEAFF | TGTGCCAGCAGCCGGACAGGGGGCACTGAAGCTTTCTTT
TRBJ1-4 | TRBV27 | NA | NA | CATRTSLREKLFF | TGTGCCACCAGGACATCGCTGCGAGAAAAACTGTTTTTT
TRBJ1-4 | TRBV11-2 | NA | NA | CASSLGAGAREKLFF | TGTGCCAGCAGCTTAGGGGCAGGGGCGAGGGAAAAACTGTTTTTT
TRBJ1-4 | TRBV27 | TRBD1 | NA | CASSRRTGFSEKLFF | TGTGCCAGCAGTCGTCGGACAGGGTTTTCCGAAAAACTGTTTTTT
TRBJ2-3 | TRBV10-2 | NA | NA | CASSPSADTQYF | TGCGCCAGCAGTCCATCAGCAGATACGCAGTATTTT
TRBJ1-1 | TRBV6-6 | NA | few | CASSLGTEAFF | TGTGCCAGCAGCCTCGGCACTGAAGCTTTCTTT
TRBJ1-1 | TRBV27 | TRBD1 | NA | CASKRQGAYGTEAFF | TGTGCCAGCAAAAGACAGGGGGCTTACGGGACTGAAGCTTTCTTT
TRBJ1-5 | TRBV28 | NA | NA | CASSTLQISNQPQHF | TGTGCCAGCAGTACCCTACAGATAAGCAATCAGCCCCAGCATTTT
TRBJ2-7 | TRBV30 | NA | NA | CAWSPPGHFPYEQYF | TGTGCCTGGAGTCCTCCGGGACACTTCCCCTACGAGCAGTACTTC
TRBJ2-1 | TRBV7-9 | TRBD1 | once | CASSLGTGLGNEQFF | TGTGCCAGCAGCTTAGGGACAGGGTTGGGGAATGAGCAGTTCTTC
TRBJ1-1 | TRBV6-5 | TRBD1 | NA | CASSLTTGDTEAFF | TGTGCCAGCAGTTTAACCACAGGGGACACTGAAGCTTTCTTT
TRBJ2-3 | TRBV5-1 | NA | NA | CASSFTEDTQYF | TGCGCCAGCAGCTTCACGGAGGATACGCAGTATTTT
TRBJ2-1 | TRBV10-1 | NA | once | CASSEHRVPSSYNEQFF | TGCGCCAGCAGTGAACACAGGGTTCCAAGCTCCTACAATGAGCAGTTCTTC
TRBJ1-3 | TRBV27 | NA | NA | CASMELSGNTIYF | TGTGCCAGCATGGAGCTCTCTGGAAACACCATATATTTT